This T cell receptor beta chain emerged from a study of shared T cell receptors in the human thymus. Germline CDR1 and CDR2: MGHRA and YSYEKL. The length of the CDR3 is 17 residues. V gave up 6 bases and J gave up 6 bases; unmatched junction bases: 13. Profiling relied on immunoSEQ multiplex PCR, and the TCRdb table lists in-frame clones only, not all of them. This table holds some 700,000 clones, 88% found once. The sample was also reused in another study, on human thymus T cells.

The sample consisted of thymocytes. The J gene is TRBJ2-3, the V gene TRBV4-1; TRBD2 matches at 12 bases. This receptor was obtained from a boy under two years old with a congenital heart defect. For the CDR3, the DNA is TGCGCCAGCAGTCCGCTAGCGGGAGGGCCGGGGGGGGATACGCAGTATTTT. Protein: CASSPLAGGPGGDTQYF.